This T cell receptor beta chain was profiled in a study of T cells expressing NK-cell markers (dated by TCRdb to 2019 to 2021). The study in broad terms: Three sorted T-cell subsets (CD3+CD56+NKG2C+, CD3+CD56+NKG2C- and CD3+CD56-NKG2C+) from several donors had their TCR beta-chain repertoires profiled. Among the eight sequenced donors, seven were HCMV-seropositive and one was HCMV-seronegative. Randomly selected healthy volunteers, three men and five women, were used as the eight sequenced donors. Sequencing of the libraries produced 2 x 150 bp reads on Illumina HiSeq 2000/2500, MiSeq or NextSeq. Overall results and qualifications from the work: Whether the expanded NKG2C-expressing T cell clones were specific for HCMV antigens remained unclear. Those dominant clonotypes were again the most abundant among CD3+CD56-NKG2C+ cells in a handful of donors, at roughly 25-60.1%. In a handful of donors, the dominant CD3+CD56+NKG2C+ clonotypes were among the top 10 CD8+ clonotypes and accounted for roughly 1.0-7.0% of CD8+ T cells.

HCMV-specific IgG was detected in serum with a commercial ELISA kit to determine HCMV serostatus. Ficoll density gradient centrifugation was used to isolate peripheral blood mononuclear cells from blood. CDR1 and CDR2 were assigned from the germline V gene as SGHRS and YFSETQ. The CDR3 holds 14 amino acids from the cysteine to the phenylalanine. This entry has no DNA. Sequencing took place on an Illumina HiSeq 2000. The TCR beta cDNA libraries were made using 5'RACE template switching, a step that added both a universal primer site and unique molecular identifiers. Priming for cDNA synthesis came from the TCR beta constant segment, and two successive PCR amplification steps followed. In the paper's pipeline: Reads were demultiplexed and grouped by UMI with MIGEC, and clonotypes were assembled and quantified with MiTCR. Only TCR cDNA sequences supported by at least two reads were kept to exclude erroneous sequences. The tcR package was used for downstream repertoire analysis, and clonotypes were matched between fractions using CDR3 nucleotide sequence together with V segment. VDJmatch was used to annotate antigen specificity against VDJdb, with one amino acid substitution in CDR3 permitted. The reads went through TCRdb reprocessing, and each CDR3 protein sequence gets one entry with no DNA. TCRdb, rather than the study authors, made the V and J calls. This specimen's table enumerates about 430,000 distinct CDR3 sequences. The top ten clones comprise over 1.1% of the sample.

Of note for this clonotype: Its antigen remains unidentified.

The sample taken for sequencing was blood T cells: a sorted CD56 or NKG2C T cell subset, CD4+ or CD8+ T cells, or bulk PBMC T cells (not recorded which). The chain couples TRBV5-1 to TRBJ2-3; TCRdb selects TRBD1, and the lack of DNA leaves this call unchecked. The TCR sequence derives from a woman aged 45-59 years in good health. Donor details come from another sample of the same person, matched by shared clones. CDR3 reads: CASSLTGQKDTQYF.